This T cell receptor beta chain was recovered during a study of T cell responses to AZD1222 COVID-19 vaccine. Overall study results and limits: Just five or six AZD1222 recipients tested seropositive at baseline. Researchers report vaccine-associated CD4 TCRs spanning spike, with dominance at 160-218 and 743-854. It was only after the peak T cell response that any repertoires were sampled.

Method: immunoSEQ multiplex PCR; TCRdb's copy keeps in-frame clones and lacks some. The sample comprises 90,000 to 150,000 clones, roughly 87% of which are singletons, and about 2.5% rests with the top ten. Combined were second doses at about 4 or about 12 weeks. Concerning this clone: Its cognate antigen is unknown.

The CDR3 totals 16 residues. Trimming took 0 bases from V and 0 from J, leaving 9 bases between them. The germline V gene has CDR1 ENHRY and CDR2 SYGVKD. J is TRBJ2-1 and V is TRBV10-3; D call uncertain. Source: peripheral blood, taken 28 days after the second AZD1222 dose. This receptor was identified in an adult who received the AZD1222 COVID-19 vaccine. CDR3 amino acids: CAISESARSSYNEQFF. The CDR3 DNA reads TGTGCCATCAGTGAGTCGGCGAGAAGCTCCTACAATGAGCAGTTCTTC.